Listed below are T cell receptor beta chains from one sample, sequenced in a study of blood T cell repertoires in COVID-19. Clones were read by immunoSEQ multiplex PCR, and TCRdb kept only the in-frame ones, dropping some. This sample yields around 300,000 clones, of which 80% to 90% are seen a single time; more than 8% belongs to the top ten. Sequenced: peripheral blood. These receptors were collected from a woman aged 50 to 60 who had recovered from COVID-19. Both conserved end residues are trimmed from each CDR3.

j_call v_call cdr3_aa
TRBJ2-2 TRBV9 ASSVVGSPHTGELF
TRBJ1-2 TRBV6-5 ASLSNYGYT
TRBJ2-5 TRBV27 ASSPEALLETQY
TRBJ2-5 TRBV5-1 ASSLMGGGETQY
TRBJ2-7 TRBV28 ASRLDGGSTYEQY
TRBJ2-2 TRBV5-1 ASSLDRGNTGELF
TRBJ1-3 TRBV9 ASSPTGGPSSGNTIY
TRBJ2-1 TRBV7-6 ASSYTSRSEGREQF
TRBJ1-3 TRBV18 ASSPPAAGNTIY
TRBJ2-7 TRBV4-3 ASSQGPSGGAYEQY
TRBJ2-7 TRBV19 ASSPGQGGYEQY
TRBJ2-7 TRBV5-1 ASSLSITPAEQY
TRBJ1-5 TRBV19 ASSNPSEWDQPQH
TRBJ2-5 TRBV6-5 ASSYSGAGEETQY
TRBJ2-2 TRBV15 ATSRFRTPNTGELF
TRBJ2-7 TRBV7-2 ASSTSGFYEQY
TRBJ2-5 TRBV7-3 ASSAGQGAGTQY
TRBJ1-1 TRBV7-9 ASRYDTGGTEAF
TRBJ1-3 TRBV6-2/TRBV6-3 ASSQSSGNTIY
TRBJ1-1 TRBV9 ASSLRPGQGASMNTEAF
TRBJ1-1 TRBV29-1 SVMWTGSTEAF
TRBJ2-7 TRBV18 ASSPRQQIGRAYEQY
TRBJ2-7 TRBV5-4 ASSPQVGATYEQY